This TCR beta chain derives from a study of PD-L1 blockade in urothelial cancer. In the study overall: Of approximately 29 patients, around 25 were males with bladder-origin urothelial cancer. Per blood sample, T cells had a median of around 150,000. At 6 weeks and at 3 weeks (second dose) after treatment start, blood was analyzed.

As for time point: pretreatment peripheral blood. Anywhere from 1 to 8 samples came from each patient, spanning pretreatment and on-treatment. CDR1 and CDR2 (germline): GTSNPN, SVGIG (reference sequence). V lost 1 base and J lost 2, with 15 bases in between. This CDR3 region has 15 residues. The table came from immunoSEQ multiplex PCR; TCRdb's copy has only in-frame clones and leaves some out. Here the sample spans 86,000 or so clones, 70% to 90% being singletons. The starting material was PBMCs, obtained around atezolizumab (anti-PD-L1) treatment. The clonotype comes from a man in his 60s with urothelial cancer. The chain couples TRBV30 to TRBJ2-7; D uncertain. CDR3 loop: CAWSGEWATAYEQYF. The CDR3 DNA follows: TGTGCCTGGAGTGGAGAGTGGGCAACAGCCTACGAGCAGTACTTC.